This T cell receptor beta chain was sequenced for a study of cytomegalovirus exposure and HLA in healthy donors. Germline V gene data show CDR1 as MNHEY and CDR2 as SVGAGI. The CDR3 extends over 13 amino acids. Trimming stripped 6 bases from V and 5 bases from J, with 11 bases between. This clone was seen a handful of times. Its antigen is not known. Primers: 60 Vbeta forward and 13 Jbeta reverse. Sequencing used immunoSEQ multiplex PCR; TCRdb keeps in-frame clones, though not all of them. The sample has around 100,000 clones, about 71% seen once; the top ten hold around 3.5%. Study results and limitations: As was reported, the classifier diagnosed cytomegalovirus status with high specificity and sensitivity. Later analysis associated a missense DCLRE1C variant with TCR beta V- and J-gene trimming.

Material for sequencing was PBMCs. The TCR was taken from a woman aged 45 to 65 in good health and CMV-seronegative. This chain joins TRBV6-5 and TRBJ2-1; weak D call: TRBD1 (6 bases). CDR3 region: CASSPGQHNEQFF. The CDR3 DNA sequence: TGTGCCAGCAGCCCCGGACAGCACAATGAGCAGTTCTTC.